The 25 T cell receptor beta chains reported below all come from one sample, sequenced in a study of shared clonotypes between healthy human individuals. TCRdb keeps only in-frame clones here, not all; method: immunoSEQ multiplex PCR. This table has about 1 million clones, about 77% appearing once. The specimen was memory CD4+ T cells sorted from blood. The subset: CD45RA-negative fraction. The receptors shown here come from a man between 18 and 35 years old in good health.

J is TRBJ1-1 and V is TRBV6-1; the D is unclear. V dropped 5 bases and J dropped 2 bases, with 9 bases sitting between them. Germline loops: CDR1 MNHNS, CDR2 SASEGT. The CDR3 consists of 13 residues. The CDR3 coding sequence is TGTGCCAGCAGTCAGGTGATAAACACTGAAGCTTTCTTT. Its translation is CASSQVINTEAFF.

This clone was picked up one time. V is TRBV11-2 and J is TRBJ2-7, with TRBD2 as a possible D gene (5 bases). V lost 1 base and J 4 bases, leaving 17 bases between the germline ends. Germline CDR1 reads SGHAT; CDR2 reads FQNNGV. The CDR3 totals 16 residues. The CDR3 region is CASSLGIGGSFYEQYF. The CDR3 DNA is TGTGCCAGCAGCTTAGGAATAGGTGGGAGTTTTTACGAGCAGTACTTC.

This chain connects TRBV4-3 to TRBJ2-1, with a possible D match to TRBD2 (6 bases). Germline CDR1 reads LGHNA; CDR2 reads YSLEER. The V gene lost 0 bases and the J gene lost 5 bases, with 11 bases spanning the gap. The CDR3 is made up of 15 amino acids. DNA of the CDR3: TGCGCCAGCAGCCAAGACGGGAGTATGAACAATGAGCAGTTCTTC. Protein product: CASSQDGSMNNEQFF.

This clone was counted a single time. This rearrangement joins TRBV6-1 to TRBJ2-1; 10 bases match TRBD2. The V and J ends lost 2 bases and 3 bases, in that order; junction bases with no gene match: 1. Germline assignment: CDR1 MNHNS and CDR2 SASEGT. CDR3 length equals 15 residues. Written as DNA, the CDR3 is TGTGCCAGCAGTGAACTAGCGGGAGACTACAATGAGCAGTTCTTC. As protein: CASSELAGDYNEQFF.

This rearrangement joins TRBV25-1 to TRBJ2-7, with 8 bases lining up with TRBD1. With V trimmed by 8 bases and J by 5 bases, 8 bases remained unmatched. Germline assignment: CDR1 MGHDK and CDR2 SYGVNS. The CDR3 sequence is 13 residues long. CDR3 region: CASGEQGVHEQYF. The CDR3 DNA reads as TGTGCCAGCGGGGAACAGGGGGTCCACGAGCAGTACTTC.

The V gene is TRBV5-1, the J gene TRBJ2-1, with TRBD1 matching over 9 bases. The CDR3 length is 15 residues. V shed 7 bases and J 1 base; nucleotides not matched to a gene: 6. Germline V gene lookup returns CDR1 SGHRS and CDR2 YFSETQ. The CDR3 sequence: CASRGQGPSYNEQFF. In DNA, the CDR3 is TGCGCCAGCCGGGGACAGGGACCATCCTACAATGAGCAGTTCTTC. The full variable domain, rest sourced from reference TRBV5-1 and TRBJ2-1, is KAGVTQTPRYLIKTRGQQVTLSCSPISGHRSVSWYQQTPGQGLQFLFEYFSETQRNKGNFPGRFSGRQFSNSRSEMNVSTLELGDSALYLCASRGQGPSYNEQFFGPGTRLTVL.

This clone was observed a single time. In DNA, the CDR3 is TGTGCCAGCAACTCGGGAAAGACCCAGTACTTC. This sequence encodes CASNSGKTQYF. J is TRBJ2-5 and V is TRBV2; possibly TRBD2 for D (5 bases). Germline V gives CDR1 SNHLY, CDR2 FYNNEI. This CDR3 spans 11 amino acids. V was clipped by 7 bases and J by 6 bases, with 9 bases between them.

The rearrangement uses TRBV29-1 and TRBJ2-3; TRBD2 might be the D (6 bases). CDR3 length: 12 amino acids. V was shortened by 7 bases and J by 4 bases, with 12 bases between the two germline ends. In germline, CDR1 is SQVTM, CDR2 ANQGSEA. CDR3 in amino acids: CSARLGADTQYF. DNA of the CDR3: TGCAGCGCTCGACTAGGTGCAGATACGCAGTATTTT.

The chain recombines TRBV2 with TRBJ2-7; TRBD1 aligns across 10 bases. V dropped 5 bases and J dropped 3; count of bases not matched to a gene: 7. The CDR3 extends over 15 amino acids. The germline gives CDR1 SNHLY, CDR2 FYNNEI. As DNA, the CDR3 is TGTGCCAGCAGTCCAGAGGGACAGGGGCTCTACGAGCAGTACTTC. This gives the protein CASSPEGQGLYEQYF.

As for this clone: The sample has other DNA sequences that encode this CDR3 too. The genes are TRBV6-1 and TRBJ1-4; D possibly corresponds to TRBD1 (5 bases). V lost 3 bases and J lost 4, with 9 bases in between. The CDR3 runs 14 residues. From germline, CDR1 is MNHNS and CDR2 SASEGT. Written as DNA, the CDR3 is TGTGCCAGCAGTGAGCGGGGGAGTAATGAAAAACTGTTTTTT. This sequence encodes CASSERGSNEKLFF.

The chain couples TRBV6-5 to TRBJ2-7; 7 bases match TRBD2. CDR3 length: 13 residues. With 2 bases clipped from V and 3 bases from J, the junction kept 1 base outside the gene matches. Germline-derived CDR1 and CDR2 are MNHEY and SVGAGI. The CDR3 here is CASSYGGVYEQYF. The CDR3 nucleotides read TGTGCCAGCAGTTACGGGGGGGTCTACGAGCAGTACTTC.

In the case of this clone: This CDR3 is also generated by other DNA sequences in the sample. This chain links TRBV30 with TRBJ1-6; 8 nucleotides line up with TRBD1. The V gene end was trimmed by 3 bases and the J gene end by 9 bases; junction bases not matched to a gene: 7. The V gene's germline CDR1 is GTSNPN and CDR2 SVGIG (reference sequence). CDR3 length equals 14 residues. Here the CDR3 reads CAWRGDRGGSPLHF. The CDR3 bases are TGTGCCTGGAGGGGTGACAGGGGAGGTTCACCCCTCCACTTT.

The chain couples TRBV19 to TRBJ2-5; tentative D call: TRBD1 (6 bases). The CDR3 is made up of 13 amino acids. Germline CDR1 and CDR2: LNHDA and SQIVND (reference sequence). Trimming shortened V by 7 bases and J by 1 base, and 10 bases separated the two germline ends. CDR3 DNA: TGTGCCAGTACCGACAGGATCCAAGAGACCCAGTACTTC. Its protein is CASTDRIQETQYF. Full variable domain (missing parts from reference TRBV19 and TRBJ2-5): DGGITQSPKYLFRKEGQNVTLSCEQNLNHDAMYWYRQDPGQGLRLIYYSQIVNDFQKGDIAEGYSVSREKKESFPLTVTSAQKNPTAFYLCASTDRIQETQYFGPGTRLLVL.

The rearrangement joins TRBV7-9 to TRBJ2-5; 14 bases align to TRBD2. Trimming removed 3 bases from V and 4 bases from J; junction bases left unmatched: 7. Germline values: CDR1 SEHNR, CDR2 FQNEAQ (reference sequence). The CDR3 is 17 residues long. The CDR3 is CASSLTSGGVGRETQYF. CDR3 nucleotide sequence: TGTGCCAGCAGCTTGACTAGCGGGGGGGTAGGTCGAGAGACCCAGTACTTC.

This chain joins TRBV30 and TRBJ2-5, with TRBD1 matching 10 bases. CDR1 and CDR2 (germline): GTSNPN, SVGIG (reference sequence). Germline trimming cut 6 bases from V and 5 bases from J; bases unmatched to any gene: 6. The CDR3 has 13 residues. The CDR3, as DNA: TGTGCCTGTGAACCGGGACAGGGGGAGACCCAGTACTTC. It yields the protein CACEPGQGETQYF.

Turning to this clone: Other DNA sequences in this specimen translate into the identical CDR3. The J gene is TRBJ1-6, the V gene TRBV28; D unclear. CDR3 length: 11 residues. Germline assignment: CDR1 MDHEN and CDR2 SYDVKM. Trimming stripped 6 bases from V and 6 bases from J, with 3 bases between. CDR3 DNA: TGTGCCAGCAGGAGTAATTCACCCCTCCACTTT. It encodes CASRSNSPLHF.

The CDR3 sequence: CASSPDRGVVEQFF. The CDR3, as DNA: TGCGCCAGCAGTCCGGACAGGGGGGTGGTTGAGCAGTTCTTC. V gene TRBV10-2 combines with J gene TRBJ2-1; 10 bases agree with TRBD1. Per the germline V gene, CDR1 is WSHSY and CDR2 is SAAADI. CDR3 length: 14 residues. V dropped 5 bases and J dropped 9; count of bases not matched to a gene: 7.

V is TRBV2 and J is TRBJ2-6, with no clear D. The CDR3 runs to 16 residues. Germline CDR1 SNHLY, CDR2 FYNNEI. Trimming took off 7 bases at V and 2 bases at J, with 15 bases between the two ends. CDR3 nucleotide sequence: TGTGCCAGCACCTCCGGTAGGGAAGCTGGGGCCAACGTCCTGACTTTC. It is translated as CASTSGREAGANVLTF.

The CDR3 bases are TGCGCCAGCAGCTTTTGGGACCCCCCCGAAAAACTGTTTTTT. Protein: CASSFWDPPEKLFF. The V call is TRBV5-1, the J call TRBJ1-4; a possible D gene is TRBD1 (5 bases). This CDR3 has 14 amino acids. Germline CDR1 SGHRS, CDR2 YFSETQ. V was trimmed by 2 bases and J by 8 bases, leaving 13 bases between them.

This clone was observed a handful of times. The chain's CDR3 is CASSWSSGGRGETQYF. DNA for the CDR3: TGCGCCAGCAGCTGGTCTAGCGGGGGCCGGGGGGAGACCCAGTACTTC. This chain connects TRBV5-1 to TRBJ2-5; 10 bases map to TRBD2. V lost 3 bases and J lost 5; bases outside the gene matches: 10. The CDR3 runs to 16 residues. The germline gives CDR1 SGHRS, CDR2 YFSETQ. Using reference TRBV5-1 and TRBJ2-5 for the parts outside the CDR3, the full variable domain is KAGVTQTPRYLIKTRGQQVTLSCSPISGHRSVSWYQQTPGQGLQFLFEYFSETQRNKGNFPGRFSGRQFSNSRSEMNVSTLELGDSALYLCASSWSSGGRGETQYFGPGTRLLVL.

This clone turned up a few times. CDR3 bases: TGCGCCAGCAGCCTCGGGGGGTACAATGAGCAGTTCTTC. Encoded protein: CASSLGGYNEQFF. V and J are TRBV4-3 and TRBJ2-1; TRBD2 matches 7 bases. Looked up from germline, CDR1 is LGHNA and CDR2 is YSLEER. The trim removed 4 bases at V and 4 bases at J, leaving 1 base unmatched. CDR3 length: 13 residues.

DNA of the CDR3: TGTGCCAGCAGCTTAGAACGCGGATATGGCTACACCTTC. Translated, it gives CASSLERGYGYTF. The chain couples TRBV7-9 to TRBJ1-2; D unclear. This CDR3 has 13 amino acids. Per germline, CDR1 SEHNR and CDR2 FQNEAQ (reference sequence). The germline V and J ends were trimmed by 1 base and 5 bases, with 8 bases remaining between them.

V and J are TRBV5-6 and TRBJ2-5; D possibly uses TRBD1 or TRBD2 (5 bases each). The V gene lost 4 bases and the J gene lost 4 bases, with 17 bases spanning the gap. Germline assignment: CDR1 SGHDT and CDR2 YYEEEE. The CDR3 loop spans 15 amino acids. The CDR3 here is CASSDLTGTRETQYF. The CDR3 DNA sequence: TGTGCCAGCAGCGACCTTACCGGGACCAGAGAGACCCAGTACTTC. Complete variable domain (other parts from reference TRBV5-6 and TRBJ2-5): DAGVTQSPTHLIKTRGQQVTLRCSPKSGHDTVSWYQQALGQGPQFIFQYYEEEERQRGNFPDRFSGHQFPNYSSELNVNALLLGDSALYLCASSDLTGTRETQYFGPGTRLLVL.

V usage is TRBV6-4 and J usage is TRBJ2-5; D call uncertain. The germline V gene encodes CDR1 MRHNA and CDR2 SNTAGT. The CDR3 is made up of 16 amino acids. V was clipped by 0 bases and J by 1 base, with 12 bases between them. The DNA of the CDR3 is TGTGCCAGCAGTGACTCGGGCCCTCCAGGCCAAGAGACCCAGTACTTC. It translates to CASSDSGPPGQETQYF.

J is TRBJ2-5 and V is TRBV10-3; maybe TRBD1 (6 bases). The J call is uncertain, as TRBJ2-7 better fits the DNA end. CDR3 size: 15 residues. CDR1 and CDR2 from the germline V gene are ENHRY and SYGVKD. CDR3 protein: CAISSQSGANYEQYF. The CDR3 coding sequence is TGTGCCATCAGCTCCCAATCAGGGGCAAACTACGAGCAGTACTTC.